The 30 T cell receptor beta chains below come from one sample, sequenced in a study of cytomegalovirus exposure and HLA in healthy donors. In the PCR, 60 Vbeta and 13 Jbeta primers were used. Assay used: immunoSEQ multiplex PCR; TCRdb lists only in-frame clones, some missing. The sample lists 150,000 to 180,000 clones; roughly 81% were seen once. The sequenced sample consisted of PBMCs. The receptor source for this set is a woman under 30 in good health and CMV-seronegative.

This chain joins TRBV28 and TRBJ2-2, with D perhaps matching TRBD2 (6 bases). The CDR3 is 15 amino acids. CDR1 is MDHEN, CDR2 SYDVKM, per germline. Trimming removed 2 bases at V and 1 base at J, with 8 bases between. CDR3 nucleotides: TGTGCCAGCAGTTTACGGCGGGGGAACACCGGGGAGCTGTTTTTT. Protein product: CASSLRRGNTGELFF.

This clone was counted between two and nine times. The chain couples TRBV19 to TRBJ2-1, with 11 bases fitting TRBD2. The ends lost 6 bases at V and 14 bases at J; junction bases unmatched: 6. The germline gives CDR1 LNHDA, CDR2 SQIVND (reference sequence). The CDR3 extends over 12 amino acids. CDR3 in DNA: TGTGCCAGTAGAGGACTAGCGGGTGGGGAGTTCTTC. Residues: CASRGLAGGEFF.

V and J are TRBV7-9 and TRBJ1-2; TRBD1 matches at 9 bases. CDR1 and CDR2 from the germline V gene are SEHNR and FQNEAQ (reference sequence). J was trimmed by 0 bases and V by 5 bases; bases with no gene match: 7. The CDR3 length is 16 residues. In DNA, the CDR3 is TGTGCCAGCAGCCCACAGGGGGCGAGGACTAACTATGGCTACACCTTC. Protein: CASSPQGARTNYGYTF.

The chain carries TRBV9 and TRBJ2-1, with TRBD1 matching 8 bases. Looked up from germline, CDR1 is SGDLS and CDR2 is YYNGEE. This CDR3 region has 15 residues. Trimming took 2 bases from V and 2 from J; bases not matched to a gene: 3. In DNA, the CDR3 is TGTGCCAGCAGCGTGAGACAGGGGACCTACAATGAGCAGTTCTTC. Its protein product is CASSVRQGTYNEQFF.

This chain uses TRBV11-3 with TRBJ2-1, with a weak D call TRBD1 (5 bases). Trimming removed 5 bases at V and 2 bases at J, with 13 bases between. Per germline, CDR1 SGHNT and CDR2 YENEEA. There are 15 residues in the CDR3. The CDR3 DNA is TGTGCCAGCAGCGGGCGGCCAGGGACCTACAATGAGCAGTTCTTC. Translated, it gives CASSGRPGTYNEQFF.

The genes are TRBV7-9 and TRBJ2-5; D might be TRBD1 (5 bases). Gene TRBJ2-7 matches the end of the DNA better, so the J call may be wrong. From germline, CDR1 is SEHNR and CDR2 FQNEAQ (reference sequence). The CDR3 is 14 amino acids. This CDR3 reads CASSLATDPYEQYF. The CDR3 coding sequence is TGTGCCAGCAGCTTAGCGACAGATCCCTACGAGCAGTACTTC.

The chain couples TRBV7-9 to TRBJ2-1, with 8 positions matching TRBD2. With 5 bases clipped from V and 2 bases from J, the junction kept 14 bases outside the gene matches. Germline V gives CDR1 SEHNR, CDR2 FQNEAQ (reference sequence). This CDR3 has 18 amino acids. Here the CDR3 reads CASSITGTRFFAYNEQFF. CDR3 DNA sequence: TGTGCCAGCAGCATCACCGGGACTAGATTTTTCGCCTACAATGAGCAGTTCTTC. The whole variable domain, remainder taken from reference TRBV7-9 and TRBJ2-1, is DTGVSQNPRHKITKRGQNVTFRCDPISEHNRLYWYRQTLGQGPEFLTYFQNEAQLEKSRLLSDRFSAERPKGSFSTLEIQRTEQGDSAMYLCASSITGTRFFAYNEQFFGPGTRLTVL.

The chain employs TRBV7-6 and TRBJ2-3; D possibly corresponds to TRBD2 (6 bases). The CDR3 has 16 residues. Looked up from germline, CDR1 is SGHVS and CDR2 is FNYEAQ. V shed 1 base and J shed 2 bases, with 13 bases lying between them. The CDR3 nucleotides read TGTGCCAGCAGCTTAGAGGGTCGGCGGGACACAGATACGCAGTATTTT. Amino acid sequence: CASSLEGRRDTDTQYF.

The CDR3 bases are TGTGCCAGCAGTGAATCATGGAGGGTAGAGAGACTGTTTTTT. Residues: CASSESWRVERLFF. V and J are TRBV6-1 and TRBJ1-4; D is unclear. V shed 2 bases and J shed 13 bases, with 17 bases lying between them. The length of the CDR3 is 14 residues. The V gene's germline CDR1 is MNHNS and CDR2 SASEGT.

This clone has only one observation. This sequence joins TRBV6-5 and TRBJ2-2; D gene unclear. Trimming shortened V by 2 bases and J by 0 bases, and 7 bases separated the two germline ends. Germline V gene lookup returns CDR1 MNHEY and CDR2 SVGAGI. The length of the CDR3 is 15 residues. The CDR3 coding sequence is TGTGCCAGCAGTTACAGACACCCGAACACCGGGGAGCTGTTTTTT. Its protein product is CASSYRHPNTGELFF.

This chain connects TRBV19 to TRBJ2-4, with 10 bases that match TRBD2. The CDR3 spans 15 residues. The trim removed 4 bases at V and 7 bases at J, leaving 7 bases unmatched. The germline CDR1 and CDR2 sequences are LNHDA and SQIVND (reference sequence). CDR3 in DNA: TGTGCCAGTAGTACCTCGACTAGCGGGTCGAACATTCAGTACTTC. As protein: CASSTSTSGSNIQYF.

The chain uses TRBV10-3 and TRBJ1-2; the match to TRBD1 covers 8 bases. CDR1 is ENHRY and CDR2 is SYGVKD in the germline V gene. The CDR3 sequence is 16 residues long. After removal of 0 bases from V and 4 bases from J, the junction contained 7 bases not matched to a gene. In nucleotides, the CDR3 is TGTGCCATCAGTGAGTCCTCGACAGGGGTAACCTATGGCTACACCTTC. This translates into CAISESSTGVTYGYTF.

J is TRBJ2-1 and V is TRBV7-2, with 10 bases fitting TRBD1. Per germline, CDR1 SGHTA and CDR2 FQGNSA. This CDR3 region has 17 residues. J gave up 7 bases and V 1 base, and 10 bases lay outside the gene matches. CDR3 sequence reads: CASSLGAGTGATNEQFF. The CDR3 DNA sequence: TGTGCCAGCAGCTTAGGGGCCGGGACAGGGGCAACTAATGAGCAGTTCTTC.

The genes are TRBV5-4 and TRBJ1-2; TRBD1 matches at 8 bases. This CDR3 has 16 residues. In germline, CDR1 is SGHNT, CDR2 YYREEE (reference sequence). Unmatched junction bases numbered 13, after V lost 4 bases and J lost 5 bases. DNA for the CDR3: TGTGCCAGCAGCCTGGGCTCGGACAGGGTACAGTATGGCTACACCTTC. Protein sequence: CASSLGSDRVQYGYTF.

The J gene is TRBJ2-7, the V gene TRBV30; 10 bases are a match to TRBD1. The junction had 10 bases not matched to a gene; V was cut back by 3 bases and J by 2 bases. There are 16 residues in the CDR3. In germline, CDR1 is GTSNPN, CDR2 SVGIG (reference sequence). CDR3 coding DNA: TGTGCCTGGAGAGGGTCTTTAGGGACAGGGGCCTACGAGCAGTACTTC. The encoded protein is CAWRGSLGTGAYEQYF.

This clone was seen only once. This chain connects TRBV20-1 to TRBJ2-5; no clear D gene. V shed 5 bases and J shed 4 bases, with 8 bases lying between them. Germline V gives CDR1 DFQATT, CDR2 SNEGSKA (reference sequence). The CDR3 consists of 11 residues. CDR3 bases: TGCAGTGCTTTAGAGGCAGAGACCCAGTACTTC. Translating it yields CSALEAETQYF.

V gene TRBV6-1 combines with J gene TRBJ2-7, with a weak D call TRBD2 (6 bases). V lost 5 bases and J 2 bases, leaving 10 bases between the germline ends. The CDR3 length is 13 residues. Germline V gene data show CDR1 as MNHNS and CDR2 as SASEGT. The CDR3 is CASSWRETYEQYF. In nucleotides, the CDR3 is TGTGCCAGCAGTTGGAGGGAAACCTACGAGCAGTACTTC.

The rearrangement links TRBV2 to TRBJ1-4; 9 bases line up with TRBD1. The CDR3 is made up of 15 amino acids. Germline V lookup: CDR1 SNHLY, CDR2 FYNNEI. Trimming removed 2 bases from V and 5 bases from J; junction bases left unmatched: 3. CDR3 protein: CASSENGQGNEKLFF. DNA for the CDR3: TGTGCCAGCAGTGAAAATGGACAGGGGAATGAAAAACTGTTTTTT.

The chain is built from TRBV15 and TRBJ2-2, with 8 bases fitting TRBD2. J was trimmed by 5 bases and V by 5 bases; bases with no gene match: 4. The CDR3 spans 14 residues. The germline CDR1 and CDR2 sequences are LNHNV and YYDKDF (reference sequence). The CDR3 region is CATSGRLATGELFF. DNA for the CDR3: TGTGCCACCAGCGGACGACTAGCGACCGGGGAGCTGTTTTTT.

The gene calls are TRBV6-5 and TRBJ1-2, with 7 bases fitting TRBD1. Germline lookup yields CDR1 MNHEY and CDR2 SVGAGI. J lost 4 bases, V lost 6 bases, and 8 bases had no gene match. The CDR3 has 14 amino acids. CDR3 sequence: CASRLTGWAYGYTF. CDR3 bases: TGTGCCAGCAGGCTGACAGGGTGGGCCTATGGCTACACCTTC.

The genes are TRBV5-1 and TRBJ2-3; D is perhaps TRBD2 (6 bases). Trimming shortened V by 4 bases and J by 3 bases, and 9 bases separated the two germline ends. This CDR3 is built from 13 residues. The germline CDR1 and CDR2 sequences are SGHRS and YFSETQ. The CDR3 DNA sequence: TGCGCCAGCAGCGTGACTAGTACAGATACGCAGTATTTT. This gives the protein CASSVTSTDTQYF.

The rearrangement links TRBV5-1 to TRBJ1-5; 9 bases are shared with TRBD1. The CDR3 is 14 residues long. Germline V lookup: CDR1 SGHRS, CDR2 YFSETQ. V dropped 5 bases and J dropped 5; count of bases not matched to a gene: 5. The CDR3 bases are TGCGCCAGCAGTTCGGGACAGGGCCATCAGCCCCAGCATTTT. As protein: CASSSGQGHQPQHF.

The sample holds one count of this clone. The V and J genes are TRBV30 and TRBJ2-1, with D tentatively TRBD2 (5 bases). The CDR3 has 13 amino acids. Germline assignment: CDR1 GTSNPN and CDR2 SVGIG (reference sequence). Trimming stripped 1 base from V and 7 bases from J, with 11 bases between. The CDR3 reads CAWSGWAGNEQFF. CDR3 bases: TGTGCCTGGAGTGGATGGGCGGGTAATGAGCAGTTCTTC. The whole variable domain, remainder taken from reference TRBV30 and TRBJ2-1, is SQTIHQWPATLVQPVGSPLSLECTVEGTSNPNLYWYRQAAGRGLQLLFYSVGIGQISSEVPQNLSASRPQDRQFILSSKKLLLSDSGFYLCAWSGWAGNEQFFGPGTRLTVL.

Only one count was recorded for this clone. V is TRBV19 and J is TRBJ1-2; D is unresolved. This CDR3 has 15 residues. CDR1 is LNHDA and CDR2 is SQIVND in the germline V gene (reference sequence). Deletions cut 0 bases from V and 4 bases from J, with 12 bases between. The DNA for the CDR3 is TGTGCCAGTAGTATAGATCTAGATGGATTCTATGGCTACACCTTC. Encoded protein: CASSIDLDGFYGYTF.

The chain couples TRBV19 to TRBJ2-7; 10 positions match TRBD1. Per the germline V gene, CDR1 is LNHDA and CDR2 is SQIVND (reference sequence). The CDR3 runs 18 residues. Trimming cost V 4 bases and J 5 bases; bases outside gene matches: 17. The CDR3 spells CASSTPGTGVPNADEQYF. CDR3 DNA: TGTGCCAGTAGTACCCCTGGGACAGGGGTCCCCAATGCGGACGAGCAGTACTTC.

This sequence joins TRBV25-1 and TRBJ1-4; maybe TRBD1 (6 bases). CDR3 size: 15 residues. Trimming removed 1 base from V and 8 bases from J, with 14 bases in between. Germline assignment: CDR1 MGHDK and CDR2 SYGVNS. The CDR3 DNA is TGTGCCAGCAGTGAATTGGGCCAGGGGTTGGAAAAACTGTTTTTT. Encoded protein: CASSELGQGLEKLFF.

The chain links TRBV7-9 to TRBJ2-5; TRBD2 aligns across 10 bases. Germline CDR1 is SEHNR and CDR2 is FQNEAQ (reference sequence). V was clipped by 5 bases and J by 0 bases; unmatched bases: 12. CDR3 size: 18 residues. CDR3 residues: CASSPQGLANWYQETQYF. CDR3 sequence (DNA): TGTGCCAGCAGCCCGCAGGGACTAGCGAATTGGTACCAAGAGACCCAGTACTTC.

The chain is built from TRBV5-4 and TRBJ2-7; 9 nucleotides align to TRBD1. The CDR3 is 15 residues long. The V segment lost 2 bases and the J segment 3 bases; nucleotides outside the gene matches: 6. Germline V lookup: CDR1 SGHNT, CDR2 YYREEE (reference sequence). The CDR3 loop reads CASSLVTGGVYEQYF. CDR3 bases: TGTGCCAGCAGCTTAGTCACAGGGGGCGTCTACGAGCAGTACTTC.

The V gene is TRBV7-9, the J gene TRBJ2-5; 8 bases match TRBD2. With V trimmed by 5 bases and J by 5 bases, 4 bases remained unmatched. This CDR3 comprises 13 residues. CDR1 SEHNR and CDR2 FQNEAQ come from the germline V gene (reference sequence). The DNA of the CDR3 is TGTGCCAGCAGCCCGGGAGGGGCTGAGACCCAGTACTTC. As protein: CASSPGGAETQYF.

This clone appeared once. CDR3: CASSHPRRQADGYTF. CDR3 coding DNA: TGCGCCAGCAGCCACCCCAGGAGACAGGCGGATGGCTACACCTTC. The rearrangement joins TRBV4-3 to TRBJ1-2, with D perhaps TRBD1 (6 bases). V gave up 3 bases and J gave up 6 bases, with 17 bases separating them. CDR1 is LGHNA, CDR2 YSLEER, per germline. This CDR3 has 15 residues.